This T cell receptor beta chain was recorded in a study of blood T cell repertoires in COVID-19. As for the study in general: Acute and convalescent COVID-19 samples came from the United States, Italy and Spain.

Those enrolled in Seattle joined during active infection and were followed longitudinally afterward. This clone was detected a few times. This CDR3 spans 15 amino acids. With 2 bases removed from V and 7 bases from J, the gap between germline ends came to 16 bases. Germline-derived CDR1 and CDR2 are SGHDT and YYEEEE. The assay was immunoSEQ multiplex PCR, and TCRdb's table has in-frame clones only and misses some. The sample records about 130,000 clones, roughly 90% being singletons. The chain uses TRBV5-6 and TRBJ2-1, with TRBD1 as a possible D gene (6 bases). The sequencing input was peripheral blood. This sequence originates from a man aged 55 to 70 with COVID-19, enrolled during active disease. CDR3 sequence (DNA): TGTGCCAGCAGCTTTACGGGGCAGGGGAGAAATGAGCAGTTCTTC. As protein: CASSFTGQGRNEQFF.